Listed below are T cell receptor beta chains from one sample, sequenced in a study of CD8+ T cells in alopecia areata. TCRdb keeps only in-frame clones here, not all; method: immunoSEQ multiplex PCR. The sample comprises roughly 100,000 clones, about nine tenths of which are singletons, and around 10% rests with the top ten. Sample: CD8+ T cells sorted from blood, taken between weeks 30 and 35, from a patient treated with tofacitinib. The receptor source for this set is a human donor with alopecia areata. The CDR3 runs from the conserved cysteine through the conserved F or W. D genes are given only for firm matches. Where a row states a size, it is once, few, many or the class of an expanded clone; other rows omit it.

clone_size	d_call	j_call	v_call	cdr3_aa	cdr3_nt
.	.	TRBJ2-7	TRBV4-1	CASSQVTGSYEQYF	TGCGCCAGCAGCCAAGTCACAGGGTCCTACGAGCAGTACTTC
.	.	TRBJ1-3	TRBV11-2	CASSLDLGAGNTIYF	TGTGCCAGCAGCTTAGATCTCGGGGCTGGAAACACCATATATTTT
.	.	TRBJ2-3	TRBV6-6	CASTLLGQGPDTQYF	TGTGCCAGCACTCTCTTGGGGCAGGGCCCAGATACGCAGTATTTT
.	TRBD2	TRBJ2-7	TRBV6-5	CASSYSTSGSSYEQYF	TGTGCCAGCAGTTACTCGACTAGCGGGAGCTCCTACGAGCAGTACTTC
.	.	TRBJ2-2	TRBV19	CATTWGANTGELFF	TGTGCCACCACGTGGGGGGCGAACACCGGGGAGCTGTTTTTT
once	.	TRBJ2-7	TRBV5-1	CASSLGSPYEQYF	TGCGCCAGCAGCCTCGGGTCCCCCTACGAGCAGTACTTC
.	TRBD2	TRBJ2-1	TRBV7-9	CASSPPGLAEYNEQFF	TGTGCCAGCAGCCCCCCGGGACTAGCGGAATACAATGAGCAGTTCTTC
.	.	TRBJ2-7	TRBV10-2	CASSESGGSYEQYF	TGCGCCAGCAGTGAGTCCGGGGGTTCGTACGAGCAGTACTTC
.	.	TRBJ2-2	TRBV7-9	CASSLSSATGELFF	TGTGCCAGCAGCTTATCGTCAGCCACCGGGGAGCTGTTTTTT
once	.	TRBJ1-1	TRBV7-9	CASSLEGLGRVNTEAFF	TGTGCCAGCAGCTTAGAGGGGCTCGGCAGGGTGAACACTGAAGCTTTCTTT
.	.	TRBJ1-2	TRBV6-5	CASSYILGSNYGYTF	TGTGCCAGCAGTTACATATTAGGGTCTAACTATGGCTACACCTTC
.	.	TRBJ2-7	TRBV29-1	CSVDVGYEQYF	TGCAGCGTTGACGTCGGCTACGAGCAGTACTTC
.	TRBD2	TRBJ2-4	TRBV7-8	CASSHDRLARTPPAKNIQYF	TGTGCCAGCAGTCATGACCGACTAGCGAGAACCCCTCCAGCCAAAAACATTCAGTACTTC
.	.	TRBJ1-4	TRBV6-5	CASSYSKGLGEKLFF	TGTGCCAGCAGTTACTCGAAAGGGTTGGGTGAAAAACTGTTTTTT
.	TRBD1	TRBJ2-6	TRBV28	CASSLRDRGPGANVLTF	TGTGCCAGCAGTCTCCGGGACAGGGGTCCTGGGGCCAACGTCCTGACTTTC
.	TRBD1	TRBJ2-3	TRBV7-9	CASSFPSSTGGHVTDTQYF	TGTGCCAGCAGCTTTCCATCCTCGACAGGGGGCCATGTCACAGATACGCAGTATTTT
once	.	TRBJ2-2	TRBV27	CASRSTGELFF	TGTGCCAGCAGAAGTACCGGGGAGCTGTTTTTT
.	TRBD2	TRBJ2-6	TRBV9	CASSVDLAGHSGANVLTF	TGTGCCAGCAGCGTAGATCTAGCGGGTCACTCTGGGGCCAACGTCCTGACTTTC
.	.	TRBJ2-2	TRBV30	CAWSAGTGELFF	TGTGCCTGGAGTGCGGGCACCGGGGAGCTGTTTTTT
.	.	TRBJ2-1	TRBV13	CASRELARSSYNEQFF	TGTGCCAGCAGAGAACTAGCTCGGAGCTCCTACAATGAGCAGTTCTTC
.	.	TRBJ1-5	TRBV5-1	CASSLSGHDQPQHF	TGCGCCAGCAGCTTATCCGGGCACGATCAGCCCCAGCATTTT
.	TRBD2	TRBJ2-7	TRBV6-1	CASSGGLAVSPEQYF	TGTGCCAGCAGTGGGGGACTAGCGGTCTCTCCCGAGCAGTACTTC
.	TRBD1	TRBJ1-1	TRBV27	CASSSGTEYTEAFF	TGTGCCAGCAGTTCGGGGACAGAGTACACTGAAGCTTTCTTT
.	TRBD1	TRBJ2-7	TRBV11-2	CASSLYTGDEQYF	TGTGCCAGCAGCTTATATACAGGGGACGAGCAGTACTTC
.	.	TRBJ1-1	TRBV30	CAWSGNSAMNTEAFF	TGTGCCTGGAGTGGAAACAGCGCCATGAACACTGAAGCTTTCTTT
.	TRBD1	TRBJ2-7	TRBV7-7	CASSLGQGDEQYF	TGTGCCAGCAGCTTGGGACAGGGGGACGAGCAGTACTTC
once	.	TRBJ1-4	TRBV11-2	CASSKGGEEKLFF	TGTGCCAGCAGCAAAGGGGGGGAGGAAAAACTGTTTTTT
.	.	TRBJ1-2	TRBV19	CASSLPLNYGYTF	TGTGCCAGTAGCTTGCCATTGAATTATGGCTACACCTTC
.	TRBD1	TRBJ2-1	TRBV6-5	CASSTPGQEDNEQFF	TGTGCCAGCAGTACACCGGGACAGGAGGACAATGAGCAGTTCTTC
.	.	TRBJ2-1	TRBV15	CATSRDLAGRFNNEQFF	TGTGCCACCAGCAGAGATCTCGCGGGAAGGTTTAACAATGAGCAGTTCTTC
.	.	TRBJ2-2	TRBV29-1	CSVEVSNTGELFF	TGCAGCGTTGAGGTATCGAACACCGGGGAGCTGTTTTTT
.	TRBD1	TRBJ1-3	TRBV7-8	CASLSGQGGIGNTIYF	TGTGCCAGCCTTTCGGGACAGGGGGGAATCGGAAACACCATATATTTT
once	TRBD1	TRBJ2-5	TRBV13	CASSSSQPGQGAKETQYF	TGTGCCAGCAGCTCATCCCAACCGGGACAGGGGGCGAAGGAGACCCAGTACTTC
.	.	TRBJ2-3	TRBV25-1	CASSRDSLTDTQYF	TGTGCCAGCAGTCGGGACTCACTCACAGATACGCAGTATTTT
.	.	TRBJ2-1	TRBV5-4	CASSATAGESYNEQFF	TGTGCCAGCAGCGCCACCGCAGGGGAATCCTACAATGAGCAGTTCTTC
.	.	TRBJ1-1	TRBV5-1	CASSFRGTYTEAFF	TGCGCCAGCAGCTTCCGGGGGACCTACACTGAAGCTTTCTTT
few	.	TRBJ2-7	TRBV29-1	CSVGHWKYEQYF	TGCAGCGTGGGACATTGGAAGTACGAGCAGTACTTC
once	.	TRBJ1-5	TRBV7-2	CASSLELGSNQPQHF	TGTGCCAGCAGCTTAGAGCTGGGATCTAATCAGCCCCAGCATTTT
.	TRBD1	TRBJ1-2	TRBV27	CASSPFRTGGHGYTF	TGTGCCAGCAGTCCCTTCAGGACAGGGGGCCATGGCTACACCTTC
.	.	TRBJ2-7	TRBV12-5	CASGPGPYEQYF	TGTGCTAGTGGCCCTGGACCCTACGAGCAGTACTTC
.	TRBD1	TRBJ2-1	TRBV5-4	CASSLPGQGNNEQFF	TGTGCCAGCAGCTTGCCAGGACAGGGAAACAATGAGCAGTTCTTC
.	TRBD1	TRBJ1-2	TRBV5-4	CASSSRTGPKAGYGYTF	TGTGCCAGCAGCTCCCGGACAGGGCCTAAGGCAGGGTATGGCTACACCTTC
.	TRBD1	TRBJ2-1	TRBV11-2	CASSWGTGEYYNEQFF	TGTGCCAGCAGCTGGGGGACAGGGGAGTATTACAATGAGCAGTTCTTC